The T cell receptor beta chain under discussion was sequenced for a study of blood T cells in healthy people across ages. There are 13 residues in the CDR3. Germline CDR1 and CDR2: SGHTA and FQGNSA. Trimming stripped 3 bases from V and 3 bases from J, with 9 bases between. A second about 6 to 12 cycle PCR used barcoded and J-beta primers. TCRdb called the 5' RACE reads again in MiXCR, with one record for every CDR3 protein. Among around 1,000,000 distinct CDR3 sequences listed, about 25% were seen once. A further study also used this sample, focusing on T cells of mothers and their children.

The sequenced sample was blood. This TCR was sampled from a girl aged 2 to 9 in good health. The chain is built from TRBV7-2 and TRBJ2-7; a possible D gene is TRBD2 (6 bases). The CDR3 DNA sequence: TGTGCCAGCAGCTTTTTCGGGGGCTACGAGCAGTACTTC. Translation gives CASSFFGGYEQYF. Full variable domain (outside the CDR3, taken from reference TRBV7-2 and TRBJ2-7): GAGVSQSPSNKVTEKGKDVELRCDPISGHTALYWYRQSLGQGLEFLIYFQGNSAPDKSGLPSDRFSAERTGGSVSTLTIQRTQQEDSAVYLCASSFFGGYEQYFGPGTRLTVT.